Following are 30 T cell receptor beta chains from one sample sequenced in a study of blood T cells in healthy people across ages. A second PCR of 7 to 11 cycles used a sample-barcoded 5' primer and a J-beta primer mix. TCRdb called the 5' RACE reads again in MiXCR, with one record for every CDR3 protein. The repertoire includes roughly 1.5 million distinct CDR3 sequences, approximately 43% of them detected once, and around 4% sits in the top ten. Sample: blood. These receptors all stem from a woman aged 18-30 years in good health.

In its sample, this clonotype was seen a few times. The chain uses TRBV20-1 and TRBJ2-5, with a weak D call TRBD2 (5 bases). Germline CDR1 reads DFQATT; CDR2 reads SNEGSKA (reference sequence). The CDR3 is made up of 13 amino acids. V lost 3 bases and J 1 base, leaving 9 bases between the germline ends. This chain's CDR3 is CSASPTTQETQYF. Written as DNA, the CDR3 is TGCAGTGCTAGCCCGACTACCCAAGAGACCCAGTACTTC.

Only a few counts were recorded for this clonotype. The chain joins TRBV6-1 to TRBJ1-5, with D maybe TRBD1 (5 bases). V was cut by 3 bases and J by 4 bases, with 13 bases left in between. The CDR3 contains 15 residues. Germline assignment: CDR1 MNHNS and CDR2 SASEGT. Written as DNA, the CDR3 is TGTGCCAGCAGTGAGGTAGGGACCGGGAATCAGCCCCAGCATTTT. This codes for CASSEVGTGNQPQHF.

The CDR3 DNA reads as TGTGCCAGCAGCATAGGGGCGGGGGCGCCCAATGAGCAGTTCTTC. Its translation is CASSIGAGAPNEQFF. This rearrangement joins TRBV9 to TRBJ2-1; a weak D match, TRBD2 (7 bases). The CDR3 totals 15 residues. The V end lost 4 bases, the J end lost 6 bases, and 17 bases lay between the germline ends. Germline V lookup: CDR1 SGDLS, CDR2 YYNGEE.

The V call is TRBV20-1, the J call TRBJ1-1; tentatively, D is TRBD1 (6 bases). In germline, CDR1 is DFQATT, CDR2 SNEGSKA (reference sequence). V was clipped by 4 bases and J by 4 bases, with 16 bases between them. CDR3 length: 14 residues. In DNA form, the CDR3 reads TGCAGTGCTAAAACCTTACAGGGAATCACTGAAGCTTTCTTT. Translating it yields CSAKTLQGITEAFF.

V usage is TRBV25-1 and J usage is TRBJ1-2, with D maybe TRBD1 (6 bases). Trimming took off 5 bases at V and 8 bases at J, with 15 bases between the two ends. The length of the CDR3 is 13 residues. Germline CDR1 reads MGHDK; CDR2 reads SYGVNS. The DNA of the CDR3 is TGTGCCAGCAGTCCAATGGGGGGGCTCGGCTACACCTTC. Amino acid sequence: CASSPMGGLGYTF.

For the CDR3, the DNA is TGTGCCAGCAACCGGGGGAGCTCCTACAATGAGCAGTACTTC. Its protein is CASNRGSSYNEQYF. V usage is TRBV6-5 and J usage is TRBJ2-1; tentative D call: TRBD2 (6 bases). TRBJ2-7 explains the end of the DNA better; the J call may be wrong. CDR1 and CDR2 (germline): MNHEY, SVGAGI. The CDR3 is made up of 14 amino acids.

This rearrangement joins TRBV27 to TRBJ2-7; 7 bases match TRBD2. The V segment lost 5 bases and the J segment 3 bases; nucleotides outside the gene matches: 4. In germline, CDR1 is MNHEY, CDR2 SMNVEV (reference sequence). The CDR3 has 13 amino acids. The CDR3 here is CASSRASGYEQYF. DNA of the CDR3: TGTGCCAGCAGTAGGGCTAGCGGCTACGAGCAGTACTTC.

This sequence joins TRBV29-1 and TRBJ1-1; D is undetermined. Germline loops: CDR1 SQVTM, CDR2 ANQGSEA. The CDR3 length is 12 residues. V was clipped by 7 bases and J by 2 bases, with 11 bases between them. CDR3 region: CSGIGLNTEAFF. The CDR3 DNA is TGCAGCGGAATCGGACTAAACACTGAAGCTTTCTTT. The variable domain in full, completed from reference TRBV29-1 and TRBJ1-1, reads SAVISQKPSRDICQRGTSLTIQCQVDSQVTMMFWYRQQPGQSLTLIATANQGSEATYESGFVIDKFPISRPNLTFSTLTVSNMSPEDSSIYLCSGIGLNTEAFFGQGTRLTVV.

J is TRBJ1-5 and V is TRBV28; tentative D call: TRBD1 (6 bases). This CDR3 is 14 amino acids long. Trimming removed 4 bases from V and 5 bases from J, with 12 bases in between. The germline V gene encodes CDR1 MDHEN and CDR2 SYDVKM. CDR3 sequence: CASSSGVFHQPQHF. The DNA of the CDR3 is TGTGCCAGCAGTTCAGGGGTTTTCCATCAGCCCCAGCATTTT. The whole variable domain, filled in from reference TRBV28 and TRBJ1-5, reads DVKVTQSSRYLVKRTGEKVFLECVQDMDHENMFWYRQDPGLGLRLIYFSYDVKMKEKGDIPEGYSVSREKKERFSLILESASTNQTSMYLCASSSGVFHQPQHFGDGTRLSIL.

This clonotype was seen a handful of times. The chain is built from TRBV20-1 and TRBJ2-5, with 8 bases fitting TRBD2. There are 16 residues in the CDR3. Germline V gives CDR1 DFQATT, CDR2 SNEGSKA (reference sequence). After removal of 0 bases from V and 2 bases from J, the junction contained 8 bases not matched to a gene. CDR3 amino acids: CSARDPKTSAQETQYF. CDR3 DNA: TGCAGTGCTAGAGATCCTAAGACTAGCGCACAAGAGACCCAGTACTTC.

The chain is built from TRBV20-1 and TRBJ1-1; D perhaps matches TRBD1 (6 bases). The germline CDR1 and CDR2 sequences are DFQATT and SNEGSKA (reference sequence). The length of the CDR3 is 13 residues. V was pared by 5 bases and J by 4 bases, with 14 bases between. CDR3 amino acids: CSASEDSGTEAFF. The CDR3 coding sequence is TGCAGTGCTTCCGAGGACAGCGGCACTGAAGCTTTCTTT.

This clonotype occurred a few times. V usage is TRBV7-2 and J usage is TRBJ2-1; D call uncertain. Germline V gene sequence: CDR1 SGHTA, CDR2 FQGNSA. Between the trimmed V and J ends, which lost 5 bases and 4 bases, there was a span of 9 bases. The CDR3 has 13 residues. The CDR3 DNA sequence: TGTGCCAGCAGCGAGTCGGATTACAATGAGCAGTTCTTC. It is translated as CASSESDYNEQFF. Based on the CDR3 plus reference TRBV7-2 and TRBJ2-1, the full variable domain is GAGVSQSPSNKVTEKGKDVELRCDPISGHTALYWYRQSLGQGLEFLIYFQGNSAPDKSGLPSDRFSAERTGGSVSTLTIQRTQQEDSAVYLCASSESDYNEQFFGPGTRLTVL.

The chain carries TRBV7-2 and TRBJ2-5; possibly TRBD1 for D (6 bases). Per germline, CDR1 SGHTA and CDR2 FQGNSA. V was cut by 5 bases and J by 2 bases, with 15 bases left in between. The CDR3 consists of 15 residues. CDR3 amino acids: CASSGLVGQQETQYF. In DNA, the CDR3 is TGTGCCAGCAGCGGGTTAGTCGGACAGCAAGAGACCCAGTACTTC.

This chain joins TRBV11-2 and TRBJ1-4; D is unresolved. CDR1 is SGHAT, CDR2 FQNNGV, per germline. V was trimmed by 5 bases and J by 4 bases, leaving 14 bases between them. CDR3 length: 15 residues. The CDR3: CASSLRWQINEKLFF. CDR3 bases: TGTGCCAGCAGCCTAAGGTGGCAGATTAATGAAAAACTGTTTTTT.

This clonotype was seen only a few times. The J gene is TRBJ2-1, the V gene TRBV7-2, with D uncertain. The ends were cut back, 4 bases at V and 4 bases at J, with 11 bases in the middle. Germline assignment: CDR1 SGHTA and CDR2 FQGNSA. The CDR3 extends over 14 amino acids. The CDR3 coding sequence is TGTGCCAGCAGCTATCTTCAAGTTTACAATGAGCAGTTCTTC. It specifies CASSYLQVYNEQFF.

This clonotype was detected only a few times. This chain's CDR3 is CSARQGGAIQETQYF. DNA of the CDR3: TGCAGTGCTAGACAAGGGGGGGCCATCCAAGAGACCCAGTACTTC. The rearrangement uses TRBV20-1 and TRBJ2-5, with D possibly matching TRBD2 (7 bases). The CDR3 runs 15 residues. V was shortened by 2 bases and J by 1 base, with 14 bases between the two germline ends. Germline V gene data show CDR1 as DFQATT and CDR2 as SNEGSKA (reference sequence).

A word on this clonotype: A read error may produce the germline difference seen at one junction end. As DNA, the CDR3 is TGCGCCGGCAGCCCACTAGGACTGCTTAATGAGCAGTACTTC. Translating it yields CAGSPLGLLNEQYF. The J gene is TRBJ2-7, the V gene TRBV5-1, with D tentatively TRBD2 (5 bases). Germline-derived CDR1 and CDR2 are SGHRS and YFSETQ. CDR3 length equals 14 residues.

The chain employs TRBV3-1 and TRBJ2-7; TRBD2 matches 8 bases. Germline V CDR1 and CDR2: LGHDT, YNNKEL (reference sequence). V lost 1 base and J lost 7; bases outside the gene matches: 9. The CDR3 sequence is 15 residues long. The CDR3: CASSQVSGGYNEQYF. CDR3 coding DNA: TGTGCCAGCAGCCAAGTCAGCGGGGGTTACAATGAGCAGTACTTC.

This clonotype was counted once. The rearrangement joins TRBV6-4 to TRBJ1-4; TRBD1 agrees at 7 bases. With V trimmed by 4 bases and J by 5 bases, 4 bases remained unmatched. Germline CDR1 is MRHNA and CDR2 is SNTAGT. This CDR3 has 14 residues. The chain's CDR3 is CASSGQGQNEKLFF. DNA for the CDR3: TGTGCCAGCAGTGGACAGGGCCAAAATGAAAAACTGTTTTTT.

The CDR3, as DNA: TGTGCCAGCAGTGGAGCGCAGAGCTCCTACGAGCAGTACTTC. Translating it yields CASSGAQSSYEQYF. V usage is TRBV25-1 and J usage is TRBJ2-7; D remains ambiguous. The CDR3 consists of 14 residues. Trimming stripped 4 bases from V and 0 bases from J, with 10 bases between. Germline-derived CDR1 and CDR2 are MGHDK and SYGVNS.

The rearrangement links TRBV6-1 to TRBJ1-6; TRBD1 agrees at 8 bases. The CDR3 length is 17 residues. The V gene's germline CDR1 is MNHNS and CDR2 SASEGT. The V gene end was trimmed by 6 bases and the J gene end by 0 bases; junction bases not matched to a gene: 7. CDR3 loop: CASSVRQGSSYNSPLHF. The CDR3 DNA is TGTGCCAGCAGCGTACGACAGGGGAGCTCCTATAATTCACCCCTCCACTTT.

Here the CDR3 DNA reads TGTGCCAGCAGCGTGACAGATGGTGATTCACCCCTCCACTTT. It is translated as CASSVTDGDSPLHF. The V call is TRBV11-1, the J call TRBJ1-6, with D possibly matching TRBD1 (5 bases). The CDR3 length is 14 residues. CDR1 and CDR2 from the germline V gene are SGHAT and FQDESV (reference sequence). The ends were cut back, 5 bases at V and 8 bases at J, with 13 bases in the middle.

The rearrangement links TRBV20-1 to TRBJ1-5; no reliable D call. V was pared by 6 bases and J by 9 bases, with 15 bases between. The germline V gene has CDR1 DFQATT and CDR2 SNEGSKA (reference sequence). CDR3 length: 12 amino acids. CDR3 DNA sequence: TGCAGTGCCAAGGACGGGAGGTCGCCCCAGCATTTT. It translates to CSAKDGRSPQHF.

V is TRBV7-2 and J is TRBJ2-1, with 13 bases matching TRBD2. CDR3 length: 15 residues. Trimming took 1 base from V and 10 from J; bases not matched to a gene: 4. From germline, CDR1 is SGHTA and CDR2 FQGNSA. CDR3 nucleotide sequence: TGTGCCAGCAGCTTAGGGGGGACTAGCGGGGAAGAGCAGTTCTTC. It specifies CASSLGGTSGEEQFF.

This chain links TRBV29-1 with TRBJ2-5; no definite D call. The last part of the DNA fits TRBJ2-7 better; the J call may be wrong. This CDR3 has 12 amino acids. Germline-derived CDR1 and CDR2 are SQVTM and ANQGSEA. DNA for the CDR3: TGCAGCGTTGAAGATGCTGGTGGCGAGCAGTACTTC. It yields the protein CSVEDAGGEQYF.

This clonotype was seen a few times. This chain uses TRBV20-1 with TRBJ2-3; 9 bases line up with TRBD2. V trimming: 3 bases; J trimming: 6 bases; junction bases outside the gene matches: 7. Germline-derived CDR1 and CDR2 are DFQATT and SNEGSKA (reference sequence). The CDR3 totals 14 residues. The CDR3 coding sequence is TGCAGTGCTAGTAATAGCGGGGGTGGGGATACGCAGTATTTT. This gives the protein CSASNSGGGDTQYF.

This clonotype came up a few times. The CDR3 here is CASTGGTNTEAFF. In DNA, the CDR3 is TGTGCCAGCACCGGGGGGACGAACACTGAAGCTTTCTTT. This chain uses TRBV7-9 with TRBJ1-1, with a tentative D call TRBD1 (5 bases). The CDR3 sequence is 13 residues long. The V gene's germline CDR1 is SEHNR and CDR2 FQNEAQ (reference sequence). The ends were cut back, 7 bases at V and 1 base at J, with 10 bases in the middle.

Here the CDR3 reads CASSFDRQTNTEAFF. Written as DNA, the CDR3 is TGTGCCAGCAGTTTTGATCGGCAGACGAACACTGAAGCTTTCTTT. The chain joins TRBV27 to TRBJ1-1, with D uncertain. This CDR3 has 15 residues. Germline loops: CDR1 MNHEY, CDR2 SMNVEV (reference sequence). The ends were cut back, 3 bases at V and 1 base at J, with 12 bases in the middle.

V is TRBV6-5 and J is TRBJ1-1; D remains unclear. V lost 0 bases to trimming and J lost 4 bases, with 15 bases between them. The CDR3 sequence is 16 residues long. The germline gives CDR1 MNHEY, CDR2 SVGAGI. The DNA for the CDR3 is TGTGCCAGCAGTTACTCGTCGCGGGCGCGGGGCACTGAAGCTTTCTTT. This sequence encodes CASSYSSRARGTEAFF.

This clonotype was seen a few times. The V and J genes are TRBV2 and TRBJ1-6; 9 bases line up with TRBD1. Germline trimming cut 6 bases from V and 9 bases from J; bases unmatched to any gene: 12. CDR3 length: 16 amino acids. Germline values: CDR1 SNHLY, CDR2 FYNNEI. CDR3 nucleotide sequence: TGTGCCAGCAGCGGATTACGGACAGGGGCGGCTTCACCCCTCCACTTT. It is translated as CASSGLRTGAASPLHF.